Following are 15 T cell receptor beta chains from one sample sequenced in a study of cytomegalovirus exposure and HLA in healthy donors. In the PCR, 60 Vbeta and 13 Jbeta primers were used. Using immunoSEQ multiplex PCR, the repertoire was profiled, and TCRdb retains in-frame clones only, with some absent. The sample yields more than 110,000 clones, roughly 70% seen once. Sequenced material: PBMCs. These receptors were collected from a man aged 25 to 45 in good health and CMV-seronegative.

The CDR3 bases are TGTGCCAGCAGCCAAAGCGGGAGTCAATACGAGCAGTACTTC. This codes for CASSQSGSQYEQYF. This chain uses TRBV7-9 with TRBJ2-7, with 8 nucleotides matching TRBD2. Germline V gene sequence: CDR1 SEHNR, CDR2 FQNEAQ (reference sequence). The ends lost 5 bases at V and 4 bases at J; junction bases unmatched: 7. The CDR3 is 14 amino acids. Full variable domain (outside the CDR3, taken from reference TRBV7-9 and TRBJ2-7): DTGVSQNPRHKITKRGQNVTFRCDPISEHNRLYWYRQTLGQGPEFLTYFQNEAQLEKSRLLSDRFSAERPKGSFSTLEIQRTEQGDSAMYLCASSQSGSQYEQYFGPGTRLTVT.

The rearrangement uses TRBV2 and TRBJ2-7, with 7 bases lining up with TRBD1. The germline gives CDR1 SNHLY, CDR2 FYNNEI. The ends lost 5 bases at V and 7 bases at J; junction bases unmatched: 8. The CDR3 runs to 13 residues. The CDR3 DNA reads TGTGCCAGCAGTACGAGGGGGCCGGGTGAGCAGTACTTC. Encoded protein: CASSTRGPGEQYF.

The CDR3 DNA is TGTGCCAGCAGCCCACAGGGGGGTAATGAGCAGTTCTTC. Translation gives CASSPQGGNEQFF. The J gene is TRBJ2-1, the V gene TRBV11-2, with 8 bases lining up with TRBD1. CDR3 length: 13 amino acids. V lost 5 bases, J lost 7 bases, and 4 bases stayed unmatched. Germline values: CDR1 SGHAT, CDR2 FQNNGV.

The CDR3 region is CASRPDRSILYEQYF. CDR3 coding DNA: TGTGCCAGCAGACCTGACAGGAGCATCTTATACGAGCAGTACTTC. This sequence joins TRBV28 and TRBJ2-7; perhaps TRBD1 as D (6 bases). CDR3 length equals 15 residues. Germline V gene lookup returns CDR1 MDHEN and CDR2 SYDVKM. Trimming removed 6 bases at V and 4 bases at J, with 19 bases between. The full variable domain, its missing parts supplied by reference TRBV28 and TRBJ2-7, is DVKVTQSSRYLVKRTGEKVFLECVQDMDHENMFWYRQDPGLGLRLIYFSYDVKMKEKGDIPEGYSVSREKKERFSLILESASTNQTSMYLCASRPDRSILYEQYFGPGTRLTVT.

The chain employs TRBV29-1 and TRBJ1-2; no firm D call. V lost 5 bases and J lost 3, with 13 bases in between. The CDR3 has 13 amino acids. Germline CDR1 is SQVTM and CDR2 is ANQGSEA. In DNA form, the CDR3 reads TGCAGCGTTACTCCGATCTTATACTATGGCTACACCTTC. It encodes CSVTPILYYGYTF.

The gene calls are TRBV5-1 and TRBJ2-4; perhaps TRBD2 as D (6 bases). The ends were cut back, 0 bases at V and 12 bases at J, with 13 bases in the middle. Germline V gives CDR1 SGHRS, CDR2 YFSETQ. This CDR3 region has 13 residues. CDR3 protein: CASSLGGMYSQYF. In nucleotides, the CDR3 is TGCGCCAGCAGCTTGGGCGGGATGTACAGTCAGTACTTC.

This clone was found a few times. The V call is TRBV28, the J call TRBJ2-5, with 7 bases lining up with TRBD1. This CDR3 has 14 amino acids. V shed 4 bases and J 1 base; nucleotides not matched to a gene: 3. Germline CDR1 and CDR2: MDHEN and SYDVKM. DNA of the CDR3: TGTGCCAGCAGTTACGACAGGGCCCAAGAGACCCAGTACTTC. This encodes CASSYDRAQETQYF. The whole variable domain, filled in from reference TRBV28 and TRBJ2-5, reads DVKVTQSSRYLVKRTGEKVFLECVQDMDHENMFWYRQDPGLGLRLIYFSYDVKMKEKGDIPEGYSVSREKKERFSLILESASTNQTSMYLCASSYDRAQETQYFGPGTRLLVL.

This clone was found a few times. The rearrangement joins TRBV2 to TRBJ2-3; 7 bases agree with TRBD2. V dropped 3 bases and J dropped 6; count of bases not matched to a gene: 3. The CDR3 spans 13 residues. CDR1 is SNHLY, CDR2 FYNNEI, per germline. CDR3 sequence (DNA): TGTGCCAGCAGTGATGCGGGAGCGGATACGCAGTATTTT. Residues: CASSDAGADTQYF.

This chain joins TRBV2 and TRBJ2-1, with D uncertain. V was pared by 7 bases and J by 3 bases, with 10 bases between. This CDR3 contains 13 residues. Germline V CDR1 and CDR2: SNHLY, FYNNEI. CDR3 sequence reads: CASTPVGYNEQFF. CDR3 bases: TGTGCCAGCACCCCGGTCGGCTACAATGAGCAGTTCTTC.

The chain uses TRBV5-6 and TRBJ1-4; D remains ambiguous. The germline V and J ends were trimmed by 0 bases and 7 bases, with 10 bases remaining between them. Germline CDR1 SGHDT, CDR2 YYEEEE. This CDR3 is 14 amino acids long. This CDR3 is CASSLGRAPEKLFF. The CDR3 coding sequence is TGTGCCAGCAGCTTGGGCCGAGCCCCTGAAAAACTGTTTTTT.

The V call is TRBV4-2, the J call TRBJ2-7, with D possibly matching TRBD1 (6 bases). Germline V gene data show CDR1 as LGHNA and CDR2 as YNFKEQ. There are 15 residues in the CDR3. V lost 0 bases to trimming and J lost 6 bases, with 15 bases between them. CDR3 region: CASSQDLGQPSEQYF. The CDR3 nucleotides are TGTGCCAGCAGCCAAGATCTAGGACAGCCTTCCGAGCAGTACTTC.

The J gene is TRBJ2-1, the V gene TRBV30; 9 bases map to TRBD2. The CDR3 sequence is 15 residues long. Germline V CDR1 and CDR2: GTSNPN, SVGIG (reference sequence). J was trimmed by 0 bases and V by 3 bases; bases with no gene match: 3. The CDR3 loop is CAWRLAGLSYNEQFF. Here the CDR3 DNA reads TGTGCCTGGAGACTAGCGGGCCTCTCCTACAATGAGCAGTTCTTC.

The chain links TRBV6-1 to TRBJ2-5; the match to TRBD2 covers 7 bases. The V gene's germline CDR1 is MNHNS and CDR2 SASEGT. The V segment lost 8 bases and the J segment 5 bases; nucleotides outside the gene matches: 8. CDR3 length: 13 residues. This CDR3 reads CASSGGIGETQYF. The CDR3, as DNA: TGTGCCAGCTCGGGAGGCATAGGGGAGACCCAGTACTTC.

The rearrangement links TRBV27 to TRBJ2-7; TRBD1 matches at 8 bases. Germline-derived CDR1 and CDR2 are MNHEY and SMNVEV (reference sequence). The J segment lost 3 bases and the V segment lost 7 bases, leaving 11 bases of the junction unmatched. This CDR3 comprises 15 residues. CDR3 residues: CASTAGTGGYYEQYF. For the CDR3, the DNA is TGTGCCAGCACCGCCGGGACAGGAGGATACTACGAGCAGTACTTC.

This chain uses TRBV15 with TRBJ1-5, with 10 positions matching TRBD1. Germline CDR1 and CDR2: LNHNV and YYDKDF (reference sequence). There are 17 residues in the CDR3. V trimming: 0 bases; J trimming: 2 bases; junction bases outside the gene matches: 4. The CDR3 DNA follows: TGTGCCACCAGCAGAGATCATGGGACAGGGGGCAATCAGCCCCAGCATTTT. Encoded protein: CATSRDHGTGGNQPQHF.